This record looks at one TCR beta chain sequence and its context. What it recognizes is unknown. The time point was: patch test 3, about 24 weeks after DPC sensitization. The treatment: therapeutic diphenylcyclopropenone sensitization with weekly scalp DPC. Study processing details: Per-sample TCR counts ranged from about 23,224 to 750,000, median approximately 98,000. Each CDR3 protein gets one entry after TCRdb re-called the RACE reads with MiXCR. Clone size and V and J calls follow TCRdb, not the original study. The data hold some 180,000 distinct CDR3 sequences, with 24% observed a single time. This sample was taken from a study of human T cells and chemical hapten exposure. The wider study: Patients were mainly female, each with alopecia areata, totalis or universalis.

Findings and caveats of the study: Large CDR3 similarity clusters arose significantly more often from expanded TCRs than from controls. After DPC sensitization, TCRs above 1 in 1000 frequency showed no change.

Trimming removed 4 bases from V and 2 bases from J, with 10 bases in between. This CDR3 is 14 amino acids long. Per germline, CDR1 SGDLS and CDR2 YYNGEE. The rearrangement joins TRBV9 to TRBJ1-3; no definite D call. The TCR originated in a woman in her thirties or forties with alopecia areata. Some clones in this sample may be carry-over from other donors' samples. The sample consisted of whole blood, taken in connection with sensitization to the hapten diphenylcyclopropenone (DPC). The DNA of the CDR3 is TGTGCCAGCAGCCCTCGGCCCCCTGGAAACACCATATATTTT. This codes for CASSPRPPGNTIYF.